These T cell receptor beta chains were read from a single sample in a study of blood T cell repertoires in COVID-19. The repertoire was sequenced with immunoSEQ multiplex PCR; TCRdb's copy has only in-frame clones and lacks some. The table lists some 290,000 clones, 65% to 90% of them singletons. The sequenced sample was peripheral blood. These receptors were collected from a woman aged 55-69 years with active or convalescent COVID-19. Each CDR3 is given with its conserved first and last residue. A D gene is named only where the DNA matches it firmly. Clone size, where shown, is once, few, many, or a class for clones that have expanded.

d_call clone_size j_call cdr3_length v_call cdr3_nt cdr3_aa
NA NA TRBJ1-5 18 TRBV4-2 TGTGCCAGCCTCCGGTCTATACGCAAACAGGGCGAGAGGCAGCCCCAGCATTTT CASLRSIRKQGERQPQHF
TRBD1 NA TRBJ2-7 15 TRBV18 TGTGCCAGCTCACCACCGCGGGACAGGGGGCTTGAGCAGTACTTC CASSPPRDRGLEQYF
NA few TRBJ1-6 16 TRBV24-1 TGTGCCACCAGTGAACAACTACCACACTATAATTCACCCCTCCACTTT CATSEQLPHYNSPLHF
NA NA TRBJ1-1 17 TRBV5-8 TGTGCCAGCAGCTTGGGTGGCAGGGCGATCCTGAACACTGAAGCTTTCTTT CASSLGGRAILNTEAFF
TRBD1 NA TRBJ1-1 13 TRBV5-1 TGCGCCAGCAGCACAGGGGAGATCTCTGAAGCTTTCTTT CASSTGEISEAFF
TRBD2 NA TRBJ2-1 16 TRBV4-3 TGCGCCAGCAGCCTTTTGCCTGGACTAGTGGACGATGAGCAGTTCTTC CASSLLPGLVDDEQFF
NA NA TRBJ1-1 13 TRBV29-1 TGCAGCGTCGCGACAGGTGGGAACACTGAAGCTTTCTTT CSVATGGNTEAFF
TRBD1 NA TRBJ1-6 14 TRBV11-2 TGTGCCAGCAGCGTAACAGGGGCCAATTCACCCCTCCACTTT CASSVTGANSPLHF
TRBD1 few TRBJ2-5 14 TRBV11-2 TGTGCCAGCAAACCCGGGACAGCCAAAGGGACCCAGTACTTC CASKPGTAKGTQYF
NA few TRBJ2-6 15 TRBV19 TGTGCCAGTAGTATCAGGTCCCCAGGGGCCAACGTCCTGACTTTC CASSIRSPGANVLTF
TRBD1 NA TRBJ1-1 14 TRBV29-1 TGCAGCGTTGAGGAGACAGGGGGCCTCACTGAAGCTTTCTTT CSVEETGGLTEAFF
NA NA TRBJ1-2 16 TRBV2 TGTGCCAGCAGTGTGTCCCGGGACTCAGGCGGTCATGGCTACACCTTC CASSVSRDSGGHGYTF
NA NA TRBJ1-5 13 TRBV29-1 TGCAGCGTTCGGGGGGGCTCAAATCAGCCCCAGCATTTT CSVRGGSNQPQHF
TRBD1 few TRBJ1-5 20 TRBV24-1 TGTGCCACCAGTGATTTGCATCGGGACAGGGAAAAGAATAGCAATCAGCCCCAGCATTTT CATSDLHRDREKNSNQPQHF
TRBD2 NA TRBJ2-7 14 TRBV7-9 TGTGCCAGCATCATGGGGGGGACCGTGCACGAGCAGTACTTC CASIMGGTVHEQYF
NA few TRBJ2-7 11 TRBV7-9 TGTGCCAGCGGTTCTGGAGGGCCGCAGTACTTC CASGSGGPQYF
NA NA TRBJ1-5 13 TRBV27 TGTGCCAGCAGTTTATCCGGGAATCAGCCCCAGCATTTT CASSLSGNQPQHF
NA NA TRBJ2-6 19 TRBV5-6 TGTGCCAGCAGCTTGGCCTTAGATTTCCGTGGCTCTGGGGCCAACGTCCTGACTTTC CASSLALDFRGSGANVLTF
TRBD2 NA TRBJ2-7 15 TRBV7-3 TGTGCCAGCAGCTACACTAGCGGGGGGGCCTACGAGCAGTACTTC CASSYTSGGAYEQYF
NA once TRBJ1-1 13 TRBV28 TGTGCCAGCAGTGAAACAAGGAACACTGAAGCTTTCTTT CASSETRNTEAFF
TRBD2 NA TRBJ2-6 19 TRBV5-4 TGTGCCAGCAGCCCGGCTGTTTCGGGGGGGTGGTCTGGGGCCAACGTCCTGACTTTC CASSPAVSGGWSGANVLTF
NA few TRBJ2-5 14 TRBV4-1 TGCGCCAGCAGCCAAGATAACAGGGAAGAGACCCAGTACTTC CASSQDNREETQYF
NA NA TRBJ1-2 14 TRBV2 TGTGCCAGCAGTTCCTTGACAGCGTCGAGGGGCTACACCTTC CASSSLTASRGYTF